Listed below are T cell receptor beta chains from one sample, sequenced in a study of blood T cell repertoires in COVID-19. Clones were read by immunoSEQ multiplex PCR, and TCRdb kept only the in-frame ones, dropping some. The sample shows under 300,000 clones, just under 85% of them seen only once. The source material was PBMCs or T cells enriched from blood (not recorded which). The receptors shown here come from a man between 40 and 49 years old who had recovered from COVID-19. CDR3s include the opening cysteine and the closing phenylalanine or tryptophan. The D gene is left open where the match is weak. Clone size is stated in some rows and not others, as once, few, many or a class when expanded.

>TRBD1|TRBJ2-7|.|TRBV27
TGTGCCAGCAGTGACGACAGGGAAGGGGACGAGCAGTACTTC
CASSDDREGDEQYF
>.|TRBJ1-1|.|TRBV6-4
TGTGCCAGCAGGCGACGGGGAAAAGAGAACACTGAAGCTTTCTTT
CASRRRGKENTEAFF
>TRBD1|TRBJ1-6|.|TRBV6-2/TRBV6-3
TGTGCCAGCAGTAAACAGGGGGCGACCCTCCACTTT
CASSKQGATLHF
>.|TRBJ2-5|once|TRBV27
TGTGCCAGCATGCTGCTTGGGGGGGAGACCCAGTACTTC
CASMLLGGETQYF
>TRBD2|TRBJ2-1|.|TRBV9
TGTGCCAGCAGCACCCCCATAGCGGGAGGGTCCTACAATGAGCAGTTCTTC
CASSTPIAGGSYNEQFF
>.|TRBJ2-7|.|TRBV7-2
TGTGCCAGCAGCCCGACAGGAGATCCCTACGAGCAGTACTTC
CASSPTGDPYEQYF
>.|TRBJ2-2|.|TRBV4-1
TGCGCCAGCAGCCAGAAAGGGGGACCGAACACCGGGGAGCTGTTTTTT
CASSQKGGPNTGELFF
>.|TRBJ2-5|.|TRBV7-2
TGTGCCAGCAGCTTAGGTACCTGGGCGGAGACCCAGTACTTC
CASSLGTWAETQYF
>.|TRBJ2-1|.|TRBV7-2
TGTGCCAGCAGCTTGCTCGGGGGAGAATACAATGAGCAGTTCTTC
CASSLLGGEYNEQFF
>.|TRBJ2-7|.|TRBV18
TGTGCCAGCTCCGTAGACAGGGAGCAGTACTTC
CASSVDREQYF
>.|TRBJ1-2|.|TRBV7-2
TGTGCCAGCAGCTCACACAGGAGGAGGGACTATGGCTACACCTTC
CASSSHRRRDYGYTF
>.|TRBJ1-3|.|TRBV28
TGTGCCAGCAGTTTGGCCCGAAACACCATATATTTT
CASSLARNTIYF
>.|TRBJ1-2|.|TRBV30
TGTGCCTGGAGTGTTCTGGGGCCAGTTGGCTACACCTTC
CAWSVLGPVGYTF
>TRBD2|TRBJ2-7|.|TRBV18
TGTGCCAGCTCACCACCGGCTAGCGGGGGGGCAATCTACGAGCAGTACTTC
CASSPPASGGAIYEQYF
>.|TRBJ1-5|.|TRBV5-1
TGCGCCAGCAGCTTGGGTCAAAATCAGCCCCAGCATTTT
CASSLGQNQPQHF